This entry lists 24 T cell receptor beta chains sequenced from one sample in a study of sequential checkpoint blockade in melanoma. Clones were sequenced by immunoSEQ multiplex PCR, and TCRdb holds only the in-frame ones, with some missing. The repertoire holds thousands of clones, with roughly 60% as singletons. Treatment reported: randomized to nivolumab then ipilimumab (arm A) or the reverse (arm B). The source was CD8+ T cells sorted from blood (inferred from file names), collected from a patient given nivolumab and ipilimumab in sequence. The receptors were sampled from a human donor with melanoma.

The chain employs TRBV29-1 and TRBJ1-1, with D uncertain. In germline, CDR1 is SQVTM, CDR2 ANQGSEA. V was clipped by 4 bases and J by 6 bases, with 6 bases between them. This CDR3 is built from 10 residues. CDR3 sequence reads: CSVGGAEAFF. The CDR3 DNA sequence: TGCAGCGTTGGCGGGGCTGAAGCTTTCTTT.

V gene TRBV27 combines with J gene TRBJ2-7, with unresolved D. This CDR3 has 13 amino acids. V shed 6 bases and J shed 3 bases, with 12 bases lying between them. Germline V lookup: CDR1 MNHEY, CDR2 SMNVEV (reference sequence). CDR3 loop: CASSRDFRYEQYF. CDR3 bases: TGTGCCAGCAGCCGAGACTTCCGCTACGAGCAGTACTTC.

By its share, this clone is medium-sized. The CDR3 bases are TGTGCCAGCAGTAATAAAGGGACTGGCATCGAGCAGTACTTC. This sequence encodes CASSNKGTGIEQYF. V is TRBV27 and J is TRBJ2-7; D is perhaps TRBD2 (6 bases). The V gene's germline CDR1 is MNHEY and CDR2 SMNVEV (reference sequence). The ends were cut back, 5 bases at V and 6 bases at J, with 17 bases in the middle. The length of the CDR3 is 14 residues.

The chain recombines TRBV28 with TRBJ1-2, with 8 bases aligning to TRBD1. The germline gives CDR1 MDHEN, CDR2 SYDVKM. Germline trimming cut 5 bases from V and 6 bases from J; bases unmatched to any gene: 11. The CDR3 has 15 amino acids. This chain's CDR3 is CASSEYPGQVDGYTF. CDR3 nucleotides: TGTGCCAGCAGTGAGTATCCGGGACAGGTGGATGGCTACACCTTC.

The chain joins TRBV16 to TRBJ1-1; 8 bases line up with TRBD1. This CDR3 comprises 14 residues. CDR1 and CDR2 (germline): KGHSY, FQNENV. V dropped 2 bases and J dropped 1; count of bases not matched to a gene: 0. CDR3 DNA: TGTGCCAGCAGCCAAGGGACAGGGAACACTGAAGCTTTCTTT. Translated: CASSQGTGNTEAFF.

This rearrangement joins TRBV5-1 to TRBJ2-5, with 13 positions matching TRBD2. This CDR3 comprises 16 residues. V shed 4 bases, J shed 0 bases, and the junction held 3 bases outside the gene matches. CDR1 and CDR2 from the germline V gene are SGHRS and YFSETQ. The CDR3 DNA is TGCGCCAGCAGCAATGGACTAGCGGGGGACCAAGAGACCCAGTACTTC. It codes for CASSNGLAGDQETQYF.

This clone is deemed medium-sized (0.01 to 0.1%). The chain has TRBV28 and TRBJ2-7; possible D gene TRBD1, 6 bases. Looked up from germline, CDR1 is MDHEN and CDR2 is SYDVKM. Trimming stripped 7 bases from V and 4 bases from J, with 20 bases between. The CDR3 length is 15 residues. The CDR3 DNA follows: TGTGCCAGCACCCCCCTACAGGGAACCTTTTACGAGCAGTACTTC. Protein sequence: CASTPLQGTFYEQYF.

This sequence joins TRBV27 and TRBJ2-7, with D possibly matching TRBD2 (5 bases). Germline CDR1 is MNHEY and CDR2 is SMNVEV (reference sequence). The CDR3 has 13 residues. The ends were cut back, 9 bases at V and 1 base at J, with 13 bases in the middle. The DNA of the CDR3 is TGTGCCAGTTCTAGCTTGGGGTCCTACGAGCAGTACTTC. Translated, it gives CASSSLGSYEQYF.

This clone showed up just once. CDR3 amino acids: CASSVSGLATAGELFF. The CDR3 nucleotides read TGTGCCAGCAGCGTATCGGGACTAGCTACGGCCGGGGAGCTGTTTTTT. The V call is TRBV9, the J call TRBJ2-2; TRBD2 agrees at 9 bases. V was pared by 1 base and J by 6 bases, with 7 bases of the junction left unmatched. CDR1 and CDR2 from the germline V gene are SGDLS and YYNGEE. The CDR3 is 16 amino acids.

This clone was observed a few times. The V call is TRBV28, the J call TRBJ1-5; D perhaps matches TRBD1 (5 bases). The ends were cut back, 3 bases at V and 9 bases at J, with 12 bases in the middle. The CDR3 loop spans 13 amino acids. Germline CDR1 and CDR2: MDHEN and SYDVKM. CDR3 DNA sequence: TGTGCCAGCAGTTTCCCGGGGGGAACGCCCCAGCATTTT. Its protein is CASSFPGGTPQHF.

This rearrangement joins TRBV7-9 to TRBJ1-1, with D hard to call. The V gene lost 5 bases and the J gene lost 0 bases, with 13 bases spanning the gap. The V gene's germline CDR1 is SEHNR and CDR2 FQNEAQ (reference sequence). The CDR3 is made up of 15 amino acids. The CDR3 is CASSRGIGVNTEAFF. CDR3 DNA sequence: TGTGCCAGCAGCCGCGGGATCGGGGTGAACACTGAAGCTTTCTTT.

This rearrangement joins TRBV9 to TRBJ2-1; the D gene is possibly TRBD2 (6 bases). This CDR3 comprises 17 residues. The V end was cut by 5 bases, the J end by 9 bases, with 27 bases between. CDR1 and CDR2 from the germline V gene are SGDLS and YYNGEE. CDR3 nucleotides: TGTGCCAGCAGTGAACCGATCACCGGGACTTCGTCTAGTGAGCAGTTCTTC. The encoded protein is CASSEPITGTSSSEQFF.

The chain combines TRBV9 with TRBJ1-2; perhaps TRBD1 as D (5 bases). CDR3 size: 18 residues. Germline V gene lookup returns CDR1 SGDLS and CDR2 YYNGEE. The V end lost 4 bases, the J end lost 6 bases, and 28 bases lay between the germline ends. The CDR3 loop reads CASSSPRVGGVGENGYTF. In DNA form, the CDR3 reads TGTGCCAGCAGCTCACCCCGGGTGGGAGGGGTCGGGGAAAATGGCTACACCTTC.

The chain couples TRBV9 to TRBJ2-2; TRBD1 aligns across 7 bases. The germline V gene has CDR1 SGDLS and CDR2 YYNGEE. The CDR3 loop spans 14 amino acids. Trimming at V came to 1 base and at J to 5 bases, leaving 2 bases not matched to a gene. CDR3 DNA: TGTGCCAGCAGCGTAACAGGGGATACCGGGGAGCTGTTTTTT. Protein sequence: CASSVTGDTGELFF.

V and J are TRBV6-4 and TRBJ1-1; unclear D gene. Germline V lookup: CDR1 MRHNA, CDR2 SNTAGT. The V gene lost 3 bases and the J gene lost 4 bases, with 12 bases spanning the gap. The CDR3 sequence is 14 residues long. CDR3 sequence reads: CASSEVAEGTEAFF. CDR3 bases: TGTGCCAGCAGTGAAGTTGCTGAGGGCACTGAAGCTTTCTTT.

The chain employs TRBV6-1 and TRBJ1-6; 7 bases fit TRBD1. Germline V gene sequence: CDR1 MNHNS, CDR2 SASEGT. The V and J ends lost 5 bases and 8 bases, in that order; junction bases with no gene match: 9. The CDR3 loop spans 15 amino acids. The CDR3 sequence: CASSTQTGTHSPLHF. The DNA for the CDR3 is TGTGCCAGCAGTACTCAGACAGGGACCCATTCACCCCTCCACTTT.

CDR3 DNA sequence: TGCAGCGTTGAAGATCTTGACCGACAGGGATTTTACTATGGCTACACCTTC. It codes for CSVEDLDRQGFYYGYTF. V gene TRBV29-1 combines with J gene TRBJ1-2; 7 nucleotides line up with TRBD1. CDR1 is SQVTM, CDR2 ANQGSEA, per germline. The CDR3 is 17 residues long. V was pared by 0 bases and J by 3 bases, with 13 bases of the junction left unmatched.

The chain employs TRBV7-9 and TRBJ2-7; TRBD2 agrees at 8 bases. This CDR3 region has 16 residues. From germline, CDR1 is SEHNR and CDR2 FQNEAQ (reference sequence). V shed 5 bases, J shed 1 base, and the junction held 10 bases outside the gene matches. CDR3 in DNA: TGTGCCAGCAGCCCTCCCGGCCGGGGGGGTTCCTACGAGCAGTACTTC. Encoded protein: CASSPPGRGGSYEQYF.

The rearrangement uses TRBV5-1 and TRBJ2-3; a possible D gene is TRBD1 (6 bases). V was pared by 2 bases and J by 4 bases, with 11 bases between. CDR3 length: 14 amino acids. CDR1 SGHRS and CDR2 YFSETQ come from the germline V gene. The CDR3 loop reads CASSFAGTPDTQYF. The CDR3 DNA reads TGCGCCAGCAGCTTCGCCGGGACACCAGATACGCAGTATTTT.

This clone ranks as medium-sized. The V call is TRBV30, the J call TRBJ1-2; TRBD1 agrees at 9 bases. There are 13 residues in the CDR3. Germline assignment: CDR1 GTSNPN and CDR2 SVGIG (reference sequence). Here the CDR3 DNA reads TGTGCTACTCATCCGGGACAGGGTCCTGGCTACACCTTC. Its translation: CATHPGQGPGYTF.

In this sample, this clone turned up once. The gene calls are TRBV29-1 and TRBJ2-7; tentative D call: TRBD1 (8 bases). The V gene lost 6 bases and the J gene lost 0 bases, with 24 bases spanning the gap. CDR1 and CDR2 (germline): SQVTM, ANQGSEA. The CDR3 spans 17 residues. The CDR3 nucleotides are TGCAGCGTAGCGGGACAGGCGGCCACGCTGAGCTCCTACGAGCAGTACTTC. Translating gives CSVAGQAATLSSYEQYF.

V and J are TRBV25-1 and TRBJ2-7; the D is unclear. The CDR3 spans 11 residues. Trimming pared 4 bases from V and 3 bases from J, leaving 4 bases between. Germline CDR1 MGHDK, CDR2 SYGVNS. The CDR3 loop reads CASSAYYEQYF. CDR3 DNA: TGTGCCAGCAGTGCGTACTACGAGCAGTACTTC.

This clone qualifies as medium-sized. V and J are TRBV4-1 and TRBJ1-2, with D unclear. Per the germline V gene, CDR1 is MGHRA and CDR2 is YSYEKL. V was cut by 0 bases and J by 4 bases, with 12 bases left in between. The CDR3 has 15 amino acids. The CDR3 region has the DNA TGCGCCAGCAGCCAAGATTCGAGCACGGGCTATGGCTACACCTTC. It specifies CASSQDSSTGYGYTF.

This clone is medium-sized (0.01 to 0.1%) by share. The gene calls are TRBV6-1 and TRBJ2-7; D is ambiguous. This CDR3 is built from 15 residues. The V and J ends lost 0 bases and 7 bases respectively, with 16 bases between them. The germline V gene has CDR1 MNHNS and CDR2 SASEGT. The CDR3 DNA reads TGTGCCAGCAGTGAAGCTCCAGATGCCTCTGAAGAGCAGTACTTC. This codes for CASSEAPDASEEQYF.